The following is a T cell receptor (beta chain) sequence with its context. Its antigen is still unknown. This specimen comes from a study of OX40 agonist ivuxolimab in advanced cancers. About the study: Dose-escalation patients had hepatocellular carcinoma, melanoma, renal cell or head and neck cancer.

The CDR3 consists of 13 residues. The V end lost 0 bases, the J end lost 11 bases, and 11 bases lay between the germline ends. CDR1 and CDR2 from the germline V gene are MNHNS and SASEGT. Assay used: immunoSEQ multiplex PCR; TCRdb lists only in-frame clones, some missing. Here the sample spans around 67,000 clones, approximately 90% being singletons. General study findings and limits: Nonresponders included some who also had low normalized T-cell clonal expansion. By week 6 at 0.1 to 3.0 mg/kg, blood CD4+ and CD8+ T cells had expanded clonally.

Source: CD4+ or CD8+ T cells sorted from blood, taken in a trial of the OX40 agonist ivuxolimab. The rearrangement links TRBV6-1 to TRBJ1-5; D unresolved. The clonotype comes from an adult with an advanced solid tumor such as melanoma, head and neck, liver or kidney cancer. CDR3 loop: CASSEAAGTAQHF. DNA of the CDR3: TGTGCCAGCAGTGAAGCAGCAGGTACCGCCCAGCATTTT.